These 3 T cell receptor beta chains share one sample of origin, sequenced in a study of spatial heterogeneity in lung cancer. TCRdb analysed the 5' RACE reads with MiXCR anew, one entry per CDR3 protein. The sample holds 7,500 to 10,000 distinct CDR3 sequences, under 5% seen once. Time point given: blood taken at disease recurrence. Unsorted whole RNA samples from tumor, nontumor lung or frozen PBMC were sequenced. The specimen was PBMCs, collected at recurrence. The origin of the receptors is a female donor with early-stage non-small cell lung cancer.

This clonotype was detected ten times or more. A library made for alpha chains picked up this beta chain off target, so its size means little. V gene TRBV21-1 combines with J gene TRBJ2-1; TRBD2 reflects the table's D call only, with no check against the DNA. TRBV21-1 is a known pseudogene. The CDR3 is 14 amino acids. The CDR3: CASSKGGPSKEQFF. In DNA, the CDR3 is TGTGCCAGCAGCAAGGGGGGGCCTTCGAAGGAGCAGTTCTTC.

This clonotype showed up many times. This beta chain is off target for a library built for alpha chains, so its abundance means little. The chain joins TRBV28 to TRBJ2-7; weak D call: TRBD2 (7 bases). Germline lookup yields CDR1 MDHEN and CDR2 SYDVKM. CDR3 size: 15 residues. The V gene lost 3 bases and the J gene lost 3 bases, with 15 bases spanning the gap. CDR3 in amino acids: CASSFPGGRGYEQYF. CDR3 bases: TGTGCCAGCAGTTTCCCGGGGGGCAGGGGCTACGAGCAGTACTTC.

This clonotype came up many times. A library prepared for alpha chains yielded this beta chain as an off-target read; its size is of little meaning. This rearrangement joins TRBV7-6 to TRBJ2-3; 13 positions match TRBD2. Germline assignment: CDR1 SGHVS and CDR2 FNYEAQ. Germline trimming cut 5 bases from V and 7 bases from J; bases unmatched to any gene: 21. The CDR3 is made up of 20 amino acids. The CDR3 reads CASSHQLAGGPLEQQNTQYF. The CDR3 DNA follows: TGTGCCAGCAGCCACCAACTAGCGGGGGGGCCTTTGGAGCAGCAAAATACGCAGTATTTT.